This entry features one T cell receptor (beta chain) sequence. No antigen is known for it. No base quality values were provided; no much bigger clone lies one nucleotide off. Library prep was done by the immunoSEQ multiplex PCR assay. A mixture of 60 forward primers for TCR Vbeta segments and 13 reverse primers for TCR Jbeta segments was used in the multiplex PCR. Amplification of the CDR3 region of rearranged TCR beta genes was performed with a multiplex PCR assay on genomic DNA. On the Illumina HiSeq System, the amplified TCR beta libraries were sequenced as 87-base-pair reads. Concerning the study's data processing: A later analysis counted approximately 76 million unique TCR beta chains across the 666 repertoires, and roughly 9.9 million of these chains were shared by at least two donors. A nearest-neighbor algorithm error-corrected the raw reads and collapsed the reads into unique sequences, merging closely related sequences to remove PCR and sequencing errors. Alignment of CDR3 sequences to IMGT reference sequences was used to assign V, D and J gene segments. For a sequence to be retained, a match of at least six nucleotides was required to both a V gene segment and a J gene segment. A rearrangement counted as productive if the CDR3 had no stop codons and remained in frame with V and J, and every other rearrangement counted as non-productive. Following IMGT convention, CDR3 was defined as the stretch from the second conserved V-encoded cysteine up to the conserved J-encoded phenylalanine. The earlier analysis of 500 to 650 of the donors excluded any sequence lacking an unambiguous match to a single V gene segment. An earlier analysis of some 500 of the donors classified V segments as functional when productive rearrangements were above 56.7% and as segregating when the standard deviation between donors was above 5%. A statistical classification framework was built for diagnosing cytomegalovirus status from the catalog of TCR beta chain sequences. In a later analysis, V and J genes were assigned by comparing TCR nucleotide sequences against IMGT/GENE-DB human TR gene sequences. Using the TCRdist pipeline, a later analysis assigned CDR3 sequences along with most-parsimonious VDJ recombination scenarios. In a later analysis, every TCR beta chain was defined by the combination of its CDR3 amino acid sequence and its V-gene family, and reads without a unique V-gene family were dropped. To address suspected cross-contamination and a sequencing artifact, a later analysis removed around 600 highly shared, low-generation-probability nucleotide sequences. A later analysis calculated a clonal expansion index for each public chain from normalized within-repertoire ranks of inferred template counts. Generation probabilities in a later analysis came from a VDJ recombination model fitted to out-of-frame rearrangements, and those results were checked against IGoR. In a later analysis, TCR-TCR, TCR-HLA and TCR-CMV co-occurrence was scored with hypergeometric tests, and a repertoire-size bias correction was applied to TCR pairs. To estimate false discovery rates, a later analysis permuted the HLA or CMV assignments 20 times. In a later analysis, co-occurring TCRs were grouped with DBSCAN, and TCRdist sequence similarity was added when clustering was performed within HLA-allele-positive subsets. For co-occurrence clustering, repertoires with fewer than 30,000 or more than 120,000 public chains were excluded, along with about five repertoires with anomalous nucleotide sharing. TCRdb carries this immuneACCESS record with in-frame sequences only. Its versions omit some clonotypes, under half of them owing to an unresolved V gene in the studies checked, with the rest unexplained. V, J and clone size were drawn from that table, and D and trimming were deduced from the DNA. The table for this sample lists 150,000 to 170,000 clones; approximately 80% of them were counted only once. 9.5% to 15% of the sample is in the top ten clones.

This sample was taken from a study of cytomegalovirus exposure and HLA in healthy donors (dated by TCRdb to 2016 to 2017). Regarding the research as a whole: An earlier analysis of 587 of the donors reported approximately 280 Gb of sequence data and 90 million to 120 million unique TCR beta sequences obtained from 180 million or so T cells. An early release that covered some 640 HLA-typed donors contained about 290 gigabases of sequencing data and 75 million to 100 million unique TCR sequences. Of the 300 to 500 genotyped donors, approximately 81% were placed in the genetic ancestry cluster associated with self-reported Caucasian donors. The study was designed to test whether signatures of past pathogen exposure could be identified by cataloging public T cell receptors. Using immunosequencing, the study profiled T cell repertoires from around 680 subjects and related those repertoires to cytomegalovirus serostatus. A separate validation cohort of 90 to 150 different subjects was used in addition to the roughly 700-subject first cohort. High-throughput TCR immunosequencing, statistical association of individual TCRs with disease status, and machine learning were combined to predict cytomegalovirus infection status. To study patterns of TCR occurrence, a later analysis re-analyzed previously published TCR beta repertoires from several hundred donors and added high-resolution HLA genotyping. The later analysis used no new phenotypic data to find candidate immune exposures, relying instead on TCR beta sequences and their occurrence across donors. An earlier analysis of some 500 of the donors used high-throughput TCR beta sequencing to judge whether each TCR beta V gene segment behaved as functional or pseudogenic. Donor age, sex, ethnicity and CMV serostatus were compiled together with the repertoire data. A later genetic analysis used genome-wide SNP genotypes for about 65% of the 666 donors, treating that subset as a discovery cohort. All discovery cohort repertoires had been generated using a single sequencing platform. Both class I and class II loci were covered by HLA typing, at four-digit resolution. The number of typed donors differed by locus: 629-630 for A, B, C, DRB1 and DQB1; 522 for DQA1; over 600 for DPA1; and roughly 470 for DPB1. About five DR-DQ haplotypes were handled as single units for association and clustering, since linkage in the cohort was strong. Among under 450 genotyped donors of the cohort, an average of about 240,000 unique TCR beta nucleotide sequences were sequenced per donor, roughly a sixth of them non-productive.

Measured from the cysteine to the phenylalanine, the CDR3 is 15 residues long. Only the CDR3 portion is preserved as DNA: 45 bases, with reading frame beginning at the first base. The germline V and J ends show losses of 2 bases and 1 base respectively, and no gene match explains 0 bases of the junction. CDR1 MDHEN and CDR2 SYDVKM were looked up in the germline V gene. The cohort comprised some 680 healthy bone marrow donors. All cohort members were sampled while nominally healthy, although unrecorded immune exposures were likely present. The donor was CMV seropositive and was included in the group of 250 to 350 seropositive cohort members. A peripheral blood sample was provided by each donor, and peripheral blood mononuclear cells were used for TCR beta sequencing. Genomic DNA was extracted from the blood cell samples with the Qiagen DNeasy Blood Extraction Kit. General study outcomes and caveats: Most TCR sequences were observed very rarely across donors, whereas some public TCRs were present in many individuals. A further reported finding was that TCR beta sequences accurately predicted the HLA-A and HLA-B alleles for most subjects in the first cohort. Sequencing depth was assumed to be roughly uniform across donors in the presence/absence analyses, though that assumption may not hold. At a false discovery rate of 0.05, a later analysis linked under 20,000 TCR beta sequences to specific HLA alleles. A cluster of highly shared sequence variants was judged likely to represent a technical artifact of the sequencing pipeline. When HLA alleles, especially DR and DQ, strongly co-occurred, attributing TCR associations to individual alleles was difficult. Several of the top co-occurrence clusters appeared to be linked to parvovirus B19, influenza, CMV and Epstein-Barr virus, according to a later analysis. A later genetic analysis associated a missense DCLRE1C variant with V-gene and J-gene trimming of TCR beta chains, and an independent cohort replicated the association. Cytomegalovirus status was reported to be diagnosed by the classifier with high specificity and sensitivity in both the original and validation cohorts. This cohort had only TCR beta chains sequenced, and the lack of alpha or paired-chain data limited which features could be detected. Some IMGT-functional V segments, including TRBV6-2 and TRBV6-3, could not be told apart with the 87-base-pair reads, so those segments were excluded. Compared with equally common non-associated chains, HLA-associated TCR beta chains in a later analysis were more clonally expanded and had lower generation probabilities. A later analysis found that most CMV-associated TCR beta chains appeared HLA-restricted, with HLA associations seemingly driven largely by CMV exposure. The authors suggested that the approach could potentially be generalized to other disease states and immunological phenotypes. Immune exposure information for the cohort was limited to CMV serostatus. In a later genetic analysis, fewer N-insertions in productive TCRs were reported among donors in an Asian-associated ancestry cluster than the approximately 670-donor mean. Correlated functional status among segregating V segments might reflect linkage disequilibrium, but an unknown experimental factor could not be ruled out. The study listed 164 TCR beta chains as associated with cytomegalovirus. A few of the identified cytomegalovirus-associated TCR beta chains were confirmed in vitro to be specific for cytomegalovirus antigens. In a later analysis, the rate of TCR association differed among HLA loci, with DRB1 alleles having the most associated TCRs and HLA-C alleles having the fewest. The earlier analysis of fewer than 750 of the donors excluded roughly 17 rarely observed V segments, including chromosome 9 orphons, because counts were too low. An earlier analysis of 450 to 750 of the donors showed that most TCR beta V segments appeared in productive rearrangements either about 90% or about 30% of the time, which broadly matched IMGT annotations. HLA typing was unavailable for some donors at each locus, so association tests used only the typed subset.

This sequence originates from a young man in good health and CMV-seropositive. The rearrangement joined TRBV28 to TRBJ2-3, and 10 bases in between align with TRBD2. Specimen: PBMCs. For the CDR3, the sequence is CASSLLAGGTDTQYF. The bases read TGTGCCAGCAGTTTACTAGCGGGGGGCACAGATACGCAGTATTTT.